The rows below give T cell receptor beta chains drawn from one sample of a study of identical twins. Via MiXCR, TCRdb re-called the 5' RACE reads, giving one row per CDR3 protein. The sample lists approximately 600,000 distinct CDR3 sequences, less than 9% occurring once. This sample was also put to use in a study of yellow fever vaccine responses in identical twins.

Sequenced sample: PBMCs. The source is a woman aged 18-29 years in good health. Both conserved end residues are trimmed from each CDR3.

j_gene: TRBJ2-1; v_gene: TRBV7-2; CDR3aa: ASRAFGEQF
j_gene: TRBJ1-1; v_gene: TRBV5-1; CDR3aa: ASSPLGTVNTEAF
j_gene: TRBJ2-1; v_gene: TRBV28; CDR3aa: ASSSPGLADNEQF
j_gene: TRBJ2-7; v_gene: TRBV9; CDR3aa: ASSATSGSNEQY
j_gene: TRBJ2-5; v_gene: TRBV4-2; CDR3aa: ASSRKGTSDETQY
j_gene: TRBJ1-2; v_gene: TRBV12-3/TRBV12-4; CDR3aa: ASSSRTSYGYT
j_gene: TRBJ2-2; v_gene: TRBV12-3/TRBV12-4; CDR3aa: ASSGGAGTGELF
j_gene: TRBJ2-6; v_gene: TRBV11-2; CDR3aa: ASSNYGQGLFGANVLT
j_gene: TRBJ1-2; v_gene: TRBV28; CDR3aa: ASRGSGFYGYT
j_gene: TRBJ1-6; v_gene: TRBV12-3/TRBV12-4; CDR3aa: ASSSRGLLNSPLH
j_gene: TRBJ2-6; v_gene: TRBV2; CDR3aa: ASAEDSMSGANVLT
j_gene: TRBJ1-6; v_gene: TRBV10-2; CDR3aa: ASSEYGGRGSPLH
j_gene: TRBJ1-2; v_gene: TRBV6-5; CDR3aa: ASSSPGQTYYGYT
j_gene: TRBJ1-5; v_gene: TRBV7-6; CDR3aa: ASSATGYNQPQH
j_gene: TRBJ1-5; v_gene: TRBV5-1; CDR3aa: ASSLAGLLNQPQH
j_gene: TRBJ2-7; v_gene: TRBV7-8; CDR3aa: ASTAGTSGFYEQY
j_gene: TRBJ2-7; v_gene: TRBV5-1; CDR3aa: ASRSRPSGTSGIRNEQY
j_gene: TRBJ1-2; v_gene: TRBV20-1; CDR3aa: SAPGTGDANYGYT
j_gene: TRBJ2-2; v_gene: TRBV6-7; CDR3aa: ASSYARAGLDRSGELF
j_gene: TRBJ2-7; v_gene: TRBV28; CDR3aa: ASSPFGAGGYEQY
j_gene: TRBJ2-3; v_gene: TRBV10-3; CDR3aa: AISDGGDGTQY
j_gene: TRBJ2-1; v_gene: TRBV5-1; CDR3aa: ASSLVGGGAGEQF
j_gene: TRBJ2-4; v_gene: TRBV5-1; CDR3aa: ASSTSGGRNIQY
j_gene: TRBJ2-1; v_gene: TRBV6-5; CDR3aa: ASSTLSSGTNNEQF
j_gene: TRBJ2-1; v_gene: TRBV4-1; CDR3aa: ASSPPPGLDNEQF
j_gene: TRBJ2-5; v_gene: TRBV3-1; CDR3aa: ASSQGPLQETQY
j_gene: TRBJ2-3; v_gene: TRBV7-3; CDR3aa: ASSLSLEADTQY
j_gene: TRBJ2-1; v_gene: TRBV24-1; CDR3aa: ATLGLNNEQF
j_gene: TRBJ2-5; v_gene: TRBV9; CDR3aa: ASSVAVEETQY
j_gene: TRBJ2-1; v_gene: TRBV29-1; CDR3aa: SVAASGGALNEQF
j_gene: TRBJ2-4; v_gene: TRBV5-6; CDR3aa: ASSNYRGDIQY
j_gene: TRBJ2-1; v_gene: TRBV3-1; CDR3aa: ASSPTAGTGGPQIQF
j_gene: TRBJ1-1; v_gene: TRBV9; CDR3aa: ASGEGPGTEAF
j_gene: TRBJ2-1; v_gene: TRBV9; CDR3aa: ASSVVGLLSYNEQF
j_gene: TRBJ2-2; v_gene: TRBV7-3; CDR3aa: ASSLTNSPGELF
j_gene: TRBJ2-2; v_gene: TRBV5-1; CDR3aa: ASSFSASISGELF
j_gene: TRBJ2-3; v_gene: TRBV5-1; CDR3aa: ASSGPSGGAFDTQY
j_gene: TRBJ2-5; v_gene: TRBV12-3/TRBV12-4; CDR3aa: ASSLYPILAGETQY
j_gene: TRBJ2-7; v_gene: TRBV7-9; CDR3aa: ASSLVGLSSYEQY
j_gene: TRBJ1-5; v_gene: TRBV24-1; CDR3aa: ATSDVDGNQPQH
j_gene: TRBJ1-3; v_gene: TRBV11-1; CDR3aa: ASSKNPGLSLGSGNTIY
j_gene: TRBJ2-2; v_gene: TRBV10-2; CDR3aa: ASSGGQGANTGELF
j_gene: TRBJ2-3; v_gene: TRBV28; CDR3aa: ASSQIAGGSHRTDTQY
j_gene: TRBJ1-1; v_gene: TRBV20-1; CDR3aa: SASRQDVREAF
j_gene: TRBJ1-1; v_gene: TRBV5-1; CDR3aa: ASSLAWQGNTEAF
j_gene: TRBJ1-1; v_gene: TRBV10-3; CDR3aa: AISESTGVTEAF
j_gene: TRBJ1-2; v_gene: TRBV3-1; CDR3aa: ASSQGLTDYYGYT
j_gene: TRBJ1-2; v_gene: TRBV12-3/TRBV12-4; CDR3aa: ASSSGFSYGYT
j_gene: TRBJ2-3; v_gene: TRBV7-9; CDR3aa: ASSQNTQY
j_gene: TRBJ1-4; v_gene: TRBV3-1; CDR3aa: ASSHYRSTNEKLF
j_gene: TRBJ2-5; v_gene: TRBV3-1; CDR3aa: ASRFLGGGETQY
j_gene: TRBJ1-1; v_gene: TRBV27; CDR3aa: ASSLRDRDNTEAF